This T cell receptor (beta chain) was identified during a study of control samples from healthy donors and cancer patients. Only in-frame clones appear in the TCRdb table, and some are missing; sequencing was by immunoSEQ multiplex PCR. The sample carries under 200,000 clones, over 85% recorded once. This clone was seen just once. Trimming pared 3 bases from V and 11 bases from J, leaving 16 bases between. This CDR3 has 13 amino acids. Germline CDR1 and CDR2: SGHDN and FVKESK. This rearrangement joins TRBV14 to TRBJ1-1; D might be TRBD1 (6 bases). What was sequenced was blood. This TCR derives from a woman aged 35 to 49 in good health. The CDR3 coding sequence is TGTGCCAGCAGCCATGGGGTGGGGGCTGTTGCTTTCTTT. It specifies CASSHGVGAVAFF.